Detailed here is one T cell receptor beta chain. The data stem from a study of blood T cell repertoires in COVID-19. For the study at large: The samples span acute and convalescent COVID-19 from the United States, Italy and Spain.

V lost 2 bases to trimming and J lost 7 bases; unmatched junction nucleotides: 7. Per germline, CDR1 MNHEY and CDR2 SMNVEV (reference sequence). The length of the CDR3 is 16 residues. Per the authors' pipeline: How many nucleated cells were present was estimated from reference gene primer amplification. Repertoires were generated with immunoSEQ multiplex PCR, while TCRdb's copy carries only in-frame clones and drops some. D and trimming come from the DNA, and the V and J calls and clone size come from that table. The sample lists about 50,000 clones, more than 70% occurring once. The sequence derives from a woman aged 80 or over with acute or convalescent COVID-19. Specimen: peripheral blood. This chain uses TRBV27 with TRBJ1-6; 8 bases map to TRBD1. The CDR3: CASSLRGAGGNSPLHF. The CDR3 coding sequence is TGTGCCAGCAGTTTAAGGGGGGCAGGGGGCAATTCACCCCTCCACTTT.